In this sample, the clone carrying this T cell receptor (beta chain) turned up a few times. The sample originates from a study of CD8 T cells in Susac syndrome. Blood CD8+ and CD4+ T cells underwent high-throughput TCR beta sequencing. The CDR3 runs to 11 residues. Trimming took off 3 bases at V and 7 bases at J, with 6 bases between the two ends. RNA amounts of roughly 0.5 to 1 ug underwent reverse transcription with random hexamers. The CDR3 of TCR beta was amplified by immunoSEQ multiplex PCR across 54 Vbeta and 13 Jbeta. TCRdb passed the immunoSEQ multiplex PCR reads through MiXCR, listing each CDR3 protein once. The data hold 150,000 to 200,000 distinct CDR3 sequences, with 85% to 95% observed a single time.

The rearrangement links TRBV12-3 or TRBV12-4 to TRBJ2-5; D remains unclear. Sequencing was done on a sample of CD4+ T cells from PBMCs. The TCR was taken from a human donor in good health. CDR3 in amino acids: CASSLVGTQYF. CDR3 bases: TGTGCCAGCAGTTTGGTTGGGACCCAGTACTTC.